Listed here are 5 T cell receptor beta chains from one sample, sequenced in a study of Graves' ophthalmopathy and Graves' hyperthyroidism (dated by TCRdb to the late 2010s). Reads for this sample came from an Illumina HiSeq 2000. TCR beta CDR3 regions were amplified from RNA transcripts for repertoire sequencing. The first round was an RT-PCR using HTBI primers with the Qiagen OneStep RT-PCR kit, and this first round was followed by a second-round multiplex PCR, then size selection and purification. The raw public reads went through TCRdb reprocessing: fastp at Q25, MiXCR clone calling, in-frame beta chains kept. Rows merge per CDR3 protein into single entries with the most common DNA and genes. This sample comprises roughly 380,000 distinct CDR3 sequences, about 16% of them detected only once. The biggest ten clones account for around 6.6% of the sample. Sequencing was done on a sample of peripheral blood. The origin of the receptors is a young woman with stable Graves' hyperthyroidism. Donor details come from another sample of the same person, matched by shared clones.

This chain uses TRBV24-1 with TRBJ1-5, with D uncertain. This CDR3 region has 14 residues. V was pared by 4 bases and J by 5 bases, with 11 bases between. The V gene's germline CDR1 is KGHDR and CDR2 SFDVKD. The CDR3 nucleotides are TGTGCCACCAGTGACCCCCCCGGGGATCAGCCCCAGCATTTT. Translation: CATSDPPGDQPQHF.

In its sample, this clonotype was seen many times. The gene calls are TRBV2 and TRBJ1-2, with D perhaps TRBD1 (5 bases). V lost 6 bases and J lost 0, with 20 bases in between. The CDR3 consists of 17 residues. Per germline, CDR1 SNHLY and CDR2 FYNNEI. CDR3 in DNA: TGTGCCAGCAGGATAACAGGAGGGGAGAAAACTAACTATGGCTACACCTTC. Translating gives CASRITGGEKTNYGYTF.

The CDR3 is CASSTQGADNYEQYF. The CDR3 nucleotides are TGTGCCAGCAGCACACAGGGGGCCGATAACTACGAGCAGTACTTC. V and J are TRBV28 and TRBJ2-7, with 9 nucleotides matching TRBD1. V trimming: 6 bases; J trimming: 3 bases; junction bases outside the gene matches: 9. Germline V gene lookup returns CDR1 MDHEN and CDR2 SYDVKM. CDR3 length: 15 residues.

This clonotype occurred many times. This chain links TRBV27 with TRBJ2-7, with D perhaps matching TRBD1 (6 bases). Germline V gives CDR1 MNHEY, CDR2 SMNVEV (reference sequence). The CDR3 covers 13 residues. V lost 6 bases, J lost 5 bases, and 14 bases lay in between. The CDR3 region is CASSYGRGHEQYF. Written as DNA, the CDR3 is TGTGCCAGCAGCTACGGCAGGGGTCACGAGCAGTACTTC.

The sample holds many counts of this clonotype. The J gene is TRBJ2-7, the V gene TRBV20-1, with 7 bases lining up with TRBD2. The germline V gene encodes CDR1 DFQATT and CDR2 SNEGSKA (reference sequence). There are 14 residues in the CDR3. With V trimmed by 4 bases and J by 0 bases, 6 bases remained unmatched. Here the CDR3 reads CSANSGQSSYEQYF. The CDR3 nucleotides read TGCAGTGCTAATAGCGGGCAAAGCTCCTACGAGCAGTACTTC.